This T cell receptor (beta chain) was documented in a study of control samples from healthy donors and cancer patients. Sequencing used immunoSEQ multiplex PCR; TCRdb keeps in-frame clones, though not all of them. The table records under 200,000 clones, roughly 94% of them present only once. CDR1 and CDR2 (germline): MNHEY, SMNVEV (reference sequence). The ends were cut back, 3 bases at V and 7 bases at J, with 4 bases in the middle. The CDR3 totals 12 residues. The sample comprised PBMCs. This chain links TRBV27 with TRBJ1-6, with unresolved D. The receptor was isolated from a man in his 60s with colorectal cancer. The CDR3 loop reads CASSLENSPLHF. In nucleotides, the CDR3 is TGTGCCAGCAGTTTGGAGAATTCACCCCTCCACTTT.